What follows is one TCR beta chain and its context. Its antigen is currently unknown. Use of 60 Vbeta and 13 Jbeta primers characterized the PCR. TCRdb keeps only in-frame clones here, not all; method: immunoSEQ multiplex PCR. Among over 110,000 clones listed, approximately 83% were seen once. The data are from a study of cytomegalovirus exposure and HLA in healthy donors. Per the germline V gene, CDR1 is MNHEY and CDR2 is SVGAGI. This CDR3 spans 13 amino acids. With 5 bases removed from V and 3 bases from J, the gap between germline ends came to 11 bases. Study-level results: In an earlier analysis, productive rearrangement rates for most beta V segments clustered near 90% or 30%. Presence/absence analyses supposed approximately even sequencing depth among donors.

The J gene is TRBJ2-7, the V gene TRBV6-5, with D perhaps matching TRBD1 (6 bases). Source material: PBMCs. This receptor was taken from a male donor in good health and CMV-seronegative. The CDR3 bases are TGTGCCAGCAGTGCCGGGACAAACTACGAGCAGTACTTC. Its translation is CASSAGTNYEQYF.